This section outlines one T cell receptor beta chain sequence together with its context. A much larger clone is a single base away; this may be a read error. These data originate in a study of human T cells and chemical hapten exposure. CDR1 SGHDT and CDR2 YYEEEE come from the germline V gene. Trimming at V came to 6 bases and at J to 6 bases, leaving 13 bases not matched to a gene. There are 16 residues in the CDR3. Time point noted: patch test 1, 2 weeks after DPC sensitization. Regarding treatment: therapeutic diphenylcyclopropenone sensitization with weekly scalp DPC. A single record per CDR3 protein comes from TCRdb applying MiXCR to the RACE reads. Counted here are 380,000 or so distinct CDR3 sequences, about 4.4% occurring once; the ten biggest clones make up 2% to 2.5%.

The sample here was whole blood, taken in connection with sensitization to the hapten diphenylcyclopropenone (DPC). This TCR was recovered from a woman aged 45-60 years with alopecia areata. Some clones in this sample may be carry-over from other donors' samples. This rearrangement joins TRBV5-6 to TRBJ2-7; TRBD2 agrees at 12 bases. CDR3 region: CASTPGLAGGLAEQYF. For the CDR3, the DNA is TGTGCCAGCACCCCTGGGCTAGCGGGAGGGCTTGCCGAGCAGTACTTC.